This is a list of T cell receptor beta chains from one sample in a study of shared T cell receptors in the human thymus. Repertoires were generated with immunoSEQ multiplex PCR, while TCRdb's copy carries only in-frame clones and drops some. The repertoire consists of about 710,000 clones, with 80% to 90% occurring once and the leading ten covering 0.0094%. These sequences were also reported in another study, on human thymus T cells.

Input material: thymocytes. The receptors were sampled from a boy younger than two with a congenital heart defect. Each CDR3 is given with its conserved first and last residue. The order of the fields is clone size, V gene, D gene, J gene, CDR3 protein, CDR3 DNA. The D gene is left open where the match is weak. Not every row has a clone size; where given, it reads once, few, many or a size class.

NA	TRBV2	NA	TRBJ2-1	CARGVGREIVPYNEQFF	TGTGCCAGGGGAGTCGGAAGGGAAATTGTCCCCTACAATGAGCAGTTCTTC
NA	TRBV29-1	TRBD2	TRBJ2-7	CSVVGGISDEQYF	TGCAGCGTTGTGGGGGGGATCAGCGACGAGCAGTACTTC
NA	TRBV27	TRBD1	TRBJ2-5	CASSLSTGSGETQYF	TGTGCCAGCAGTCTTTCGACAGGGAGCGGCGAGACCCAGTACTTC
once	TRBV4-3	TRBD1	TRBJ2-7	CASSPMRGPTYEQYF	TGCGCCAGCAGCCCTATGAGGGGGCCCACCTACGAGCAGTACTTC
once	TRBV7-2	TRBD2	TRBJ2-1	CASSFGTSGLNEQFF	TGTGCCAGCAGCTTTGGTACTAGCGGGCTCAATGAGCAGTTCTTC
NA	TRBV7-3	TRBD1	TRBJ1-2	CASSSGQGGHGYTF	TGTGCCAGCAGCTCAGGACAGGGAGGACATGGCTACACCTTC
once	TRBV6-1	TRBD1	TRBJ2-1	CASSGTGGSSYNEQFF	TGTGCCAGCAGTGGTACAGGGGGCTCCTCCTACAATGAGCAGTTCTTC
NA	TRBV4-3	NA	TRBJ1-1	CASSQAEGEDTEAFF	TGCGCCAGCAGCCAAGCGGAGGGTGAGGACACTGAAGCTTTCTTT
NA	TRBV18	TRBD1	TRBJ2-1	CASSQQGVNEQFF	TGTGCCAGCTCACAACAGGGGGTCAATGAGCAGTTCTTC
NA	TRBV27	NA	TRBJ1-5	CASSSLPTGDSNQPQHF	TGTGCCAGCAGTTCCCTCCCCACGGGTGATAGCAATCAGCCCCAGCATTTT
few	TRBV6-6	NA	TRBJ2-4	CASRPETTGTKNIQYF	TGTGCCAGCAGACCTGAAACCACAGGGACCAAAAACATTCAGTACTTC
NA	TRBV28	TRBD1	TRBJ2-6	CASSLLRDRLPSGANVLTF	TGTGCCAGCAGTTTATTAAGGGACAGGTTACCTTCTGGGGCCAACGTCCTGACTTTC
NA	TRBV6-1	NA	TRBJ2-1	CASSGRTLSSYNEQFF	TGTGCCAGCAGTGGGAGGACGCTTAGCTCCTACAATGAGCAGTTCTTC
NA	TRBV6-9	NA	TRBJ2-5	CASRTGPPGETQYF	TGTGCCAGCAGGACAGGTCCCCCAGGGGAGACCCAGTACTTC
NA	TRBV7-2	TRBD1	TRBJ1-2	CASSPDRGGYGYTF	TGTGCCAGCAGCCCAGACAGGGGTGGGTATGGCTACACCTTC
few	TRBV5-6	TRBD1	TRBJ2-6	CASSFEGGGTGANVLTF	TGTGCCAGCAGCTTTGAAGGGGGCGGAACTGGGGCCAACGTCCTGACTTTC
NA	TRBV27	NA	TRBJ2-1	CASSFLGGSYNEQFF	TGTGCCAGCAGTTTTCTGGGGGGCTCCTACAATGAGCAGTTCTTC
NA	TRBV4-1	NA	TRBJ1-1	CASSQGTGPEAFF	TGCGCCAGCAGCCAGGGTACAGGTCCTGAAGCTTTCTTT
NA	TRBV27	TRBD1	TRBJ1-5	CASSSHGTASEDQPQHF	TGTGCCAGCAGTTCCCACGGGACAGCTTCCGAGGATCAGCCCCAGCATTTT
NA	TRBV4-1	TRBD1	TRBJ1-4	CASSQAGSRDRKRMTEKLFF	TGCGCCAGCAGCCAAGCTGGCTCCCGGGACAGAAAGAGGATGACTGAAAAACTGTTTTTT
NA	TRBV5-4	NA	TRBJ2-1	CASSLGPGADEQFF	TGTGCCAGCAGCTTGGGCCCTGGAGCGGATGAGCAGTTCTTC
NA	TRBV7-8	NA	TRBJ1-3	CASSLQAISGNTIYF	TGTGCCAGCAGCCTCCAGGCGATCTCTGGAAACACCATATATTTT